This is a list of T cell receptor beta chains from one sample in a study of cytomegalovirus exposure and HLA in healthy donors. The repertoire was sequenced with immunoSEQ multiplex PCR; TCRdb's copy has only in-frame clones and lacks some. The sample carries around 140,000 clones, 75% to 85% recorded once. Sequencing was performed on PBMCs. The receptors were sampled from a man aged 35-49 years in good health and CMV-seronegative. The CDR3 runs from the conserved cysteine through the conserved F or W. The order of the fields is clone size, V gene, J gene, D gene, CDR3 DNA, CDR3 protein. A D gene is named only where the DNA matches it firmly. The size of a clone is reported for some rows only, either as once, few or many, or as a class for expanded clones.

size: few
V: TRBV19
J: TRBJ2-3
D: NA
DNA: TGTGCCAGTAGCCATCAGCGGAGCCGCACAGATAGGCAGTATTTT
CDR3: CASSHQRSRTDRQYF

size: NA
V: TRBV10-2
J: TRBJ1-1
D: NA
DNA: TGCGCCAGCAGTCCAATTTTGAACACTGAAGCTTTCTTT
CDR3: CASSPILNTEAFF

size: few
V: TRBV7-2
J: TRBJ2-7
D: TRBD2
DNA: TGTGCCAGCAGCGCCCGCGGGGGCGGGGGGGAGCAGTACTTC
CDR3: CASSARGGGGEQYF

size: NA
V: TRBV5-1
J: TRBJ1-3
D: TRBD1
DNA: TGCGCCAGCAGCAATTCCGGACAGGGCGTCAAATGGGACACCATATATTTT
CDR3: CASSNSGQGVKWDTIYF

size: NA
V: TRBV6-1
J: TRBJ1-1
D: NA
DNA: TGTGCCAGCAGTCCCCAAGGGACTTATGAAGCTTTCTTT
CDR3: CASSPQGTYEAFF

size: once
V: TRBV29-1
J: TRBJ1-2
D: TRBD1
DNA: TGCAGCGTTGAACCAGGGGACAGGGAAAATGGCTACACCTTC
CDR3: CSVEPGDRENGYTF

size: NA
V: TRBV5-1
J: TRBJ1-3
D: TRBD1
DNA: TGCGCCAGCAGCTTGGTACAGGGGGCTGGAAACACCATATATTTT
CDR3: CASSLVQGAGNTIYF

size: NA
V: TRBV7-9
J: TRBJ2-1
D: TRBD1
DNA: TGTGCCAGCAGCTTAAGGGACAGGGGGCGAAATGAGCAGTTCTTC
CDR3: CASSLRDRGRNEQFF

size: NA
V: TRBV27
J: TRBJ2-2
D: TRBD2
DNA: TGTGCCAGCAGCCCACAGCCTTCGCGGGGGGGCCGGGAGCTGTTTTTT
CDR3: CASSPQPSRGGRELFF

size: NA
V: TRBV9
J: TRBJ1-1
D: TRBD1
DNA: TGTGCCAGCAGCTCCCGACAGGGGGCGGCTGAAGCTTTCTTT
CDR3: CASSSRQGAAEAFF

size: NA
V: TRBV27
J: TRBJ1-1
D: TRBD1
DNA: TGTGCCAGCAGTCTGGACAGGGGGCAAGTCACTGAAGCTTTCTTT
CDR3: CASSLDRGQVTEAFF

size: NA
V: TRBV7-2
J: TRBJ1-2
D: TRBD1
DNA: TGTGCCAGCAGGGGACAGGGGGCTTTAGCTAACTATGGCTACACCTTC
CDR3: CASRGQGALANYGYTF

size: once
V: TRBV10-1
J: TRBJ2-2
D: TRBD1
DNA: TGCGCCAGCAGTATCAGGGGGTACACCGGGGAGCTGTTTTTT
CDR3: CASSIRGYTGELFF

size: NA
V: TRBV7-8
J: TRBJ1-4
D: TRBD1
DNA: TGTGCCAGCAGCCAGAACCGGGACAGGGGGGTTTTATGGGAAAAACTGTTTTTT
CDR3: CASSQNRDRGVLWEKLFF

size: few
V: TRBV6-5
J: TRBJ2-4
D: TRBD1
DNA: TGTGCCAGCAGTTACTCGATTAGGACAGGGGAAAACATTCAGTACTTC
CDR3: CASSYSIRTGENIQYF

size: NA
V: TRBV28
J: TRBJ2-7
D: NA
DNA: TGTGCCAGCAGTCCCCACATCGCAACGTACGAGCAGTACTTC
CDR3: CASSPHIATYEQYF

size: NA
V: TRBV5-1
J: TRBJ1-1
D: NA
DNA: TGCGCCAGCAGCTTGGAAATGAGAGCGGACACTGAAGCTTTCTTT
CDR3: CASSLEMRADTEAFF

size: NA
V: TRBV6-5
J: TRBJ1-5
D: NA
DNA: TGTGCCAGCAGTTACCGAGGGAATCAGCCCCAGCATTTT
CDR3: CASSYRGNQPQHF

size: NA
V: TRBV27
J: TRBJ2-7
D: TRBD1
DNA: TGTGCCAGCAGTGGACAGGGGTACGAGCAGTACTTC
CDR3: CASSGQGYEQYF

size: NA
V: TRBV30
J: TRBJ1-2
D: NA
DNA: TGTGCCTGGACCGACAGGAGAGGAGGCTACACCTTC
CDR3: CAWTDRRGGYTF

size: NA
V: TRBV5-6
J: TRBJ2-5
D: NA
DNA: TGTGCCAGCAGCTTGGAGCAGACCCAGTACTTC
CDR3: CASSLEQTQYF

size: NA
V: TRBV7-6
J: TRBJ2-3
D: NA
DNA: TGTGCCAGCAGCTTATCAAATACGCAGTATTTT
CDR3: CASSLSNTQYF

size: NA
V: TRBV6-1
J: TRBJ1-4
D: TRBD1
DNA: TGTGCCAGCCAGGGGACAGCCGCAACTAATGAAAAACTGTTTTTT
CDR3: CASQGTAATNEKLFF

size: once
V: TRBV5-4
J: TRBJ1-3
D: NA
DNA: TGTGCCAGCAGCTTGGGGGCCAGCAGCTCTGGAAACACCATATATTTT
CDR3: CASSLGASSSGNTIYF

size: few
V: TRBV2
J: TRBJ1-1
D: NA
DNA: TGTGCCAGCGGACTTGGAACAGCGGGGACTGAAGCTTTCTTT
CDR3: CASGLGTAGTEAFF

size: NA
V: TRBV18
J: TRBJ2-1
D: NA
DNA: TGTGCCAGCTCACCACCGGTACAGAGACAGAACAATGAGCAGTTCTTC
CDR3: CASSPPVQRQNNEQFF

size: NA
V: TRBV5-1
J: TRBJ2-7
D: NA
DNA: TGCGCCAGCAGCTCCTCGGGGGGCGTTTACGAGCAGTACTTC
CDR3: CASSSSGGVYEQYF

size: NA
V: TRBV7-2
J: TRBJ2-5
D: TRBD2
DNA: TGTGCCAGCAGCTCCCCTAGCGGGGGGGTTGGAGAGACCCAGTACTTC
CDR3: CASSSPSGGVGETQYF

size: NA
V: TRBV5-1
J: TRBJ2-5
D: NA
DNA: TGCGCCAGCACGGCGGGGCTGTACCAAGAGACCCAGTACTTC
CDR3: CASTAGLYQETQYF

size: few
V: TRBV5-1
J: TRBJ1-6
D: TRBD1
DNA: TGCGCCAGCAGCCCGTCAGTGACAGGGGGAATTTCACCCCTCCACTTT
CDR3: CASSPSVTGGISPLHF

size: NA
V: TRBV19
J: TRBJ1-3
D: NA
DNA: TGTGCCAGTAGACAGACAGACTCTGGAAACACCATATATTTT
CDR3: CASRQTDSGNTIYF

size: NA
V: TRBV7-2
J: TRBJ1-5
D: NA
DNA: TGTGCCAGCAGCCCGTTAACAGGGCGCAATCAGCCCCAGCATTTT
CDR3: CASSPLTGRNQPQHF